These 19 T cell receptor beta chains came from one sample sequenced in a study of tumor-infiltrating lymphocytes in primary liver carcinoma. Bulk tissue was left unsorted, and RNA and DNA were co-extracted from 20-30 mg of it. Starting from 500 ng of total RNA, TCR beta cDNA was produced with a primer in the constant region. Three-round nested multiplex PCR performed with slightly modified ARM-PCR produced the TCR beta libraries. The opening two PCR rounds, about 11 cycles each, paired TRBV1-TRBV30 forward primers with a C-beta reverse primer. TCRdb re-analysed the multiplex PCR reads in MiXCR, keeping a single row per CDR3 protein. The top ten hold around 44% of the sample, which has tens of thousands of distinct CDR3 sequences, about 65% seen once. Sequenced sample: liver tumor tissue from sampling region 4. Described subset: tumor region T4, right-lateral pole. Receptor source: a man between 40 and 49 years old with primary liver carcinoma and hepatitis B virus infection.

V and J are TRBV4-2 and TRBJ2-1; 9 bases agree with TRBD2. Germline lookup yields CDR1 LGHNA and CDR2 YNFKEQ. J lost 11 bases, V lost 0 bases, and 8 bases had no gene match. There are 15 residues in the CDR3. The CDR3 DNA is TGTGCCAGCAGCCAAGATTGGACTAGCGACGGTAAGCAGTTCTTC. It encodes CASSQDWTSDGKQFF.

In this sample, this clonotype turned up many times. This sequence may be a read error, since a much larger clone differs from it by one base. The CDR3 DNA is TGTGCCGGCAGCTTAGATCTGGGGGTGGCTCAGCCCCAGCATTTT. It is translated as CAGSLDLGVAQPQHF. This chain links TRBV11-3 with TRBJ1-5; the D gene is possibly TRBD1 (5 bases). CDR3 length: 15 amino acids. Germline-derived CDR1 and CDR2 are SGHNT and YENEEA.

Points on this clonotype: Sequence at one end of the junction differs from germline and may be a read error. The chain recombines TRBV6-5 with TRBJ2-7; D gene uncertain. Germline assignment: CDR1 MNHEY and CDR2 SVGAGI. This CDR3 contains 16 residues. The CDR3 DNA is TGTTCCAGCAGGCCCCGGCAGGCAGCATCCTTTTACGAGCAGTACTTC. Protein: CSSRPRQAASFYEQYF.

For this clonotype: Possible read error: a much larger clone is one base away. The rearrangement joins TRBV20-1 to TRBJ2-5; the D is unclear. The CDR3 sequence is 13 residues long. Germline V lookup: CDR1 DFQATT, CDR2 SNEGSKA (reference sequence). The CDR3 region has the DNA TGCAGTGTTAGATCGTGGTCGCAAGAGACCCAGTACTTC. It codes for CSVRSWSQETQYF.

This clonotype counts as medium-sized (0.01 to 0.1%). The chain has TRBV6-5 and TRBJ2-5; D ambiguous. CDR1 is MNHEY, CDR2 SVGAGI, per germline. The germline V and J ends were trimmed by 7 bases and 7 bases, with 10 bases remaining between them. CDR3 length: 11 amino acids. For the CDR3, the DNA is TGTGCCAGCACCGCCCGCGGGACCCAGTACTTC. It is translated as CASTARGTQYF.

Regarding this clonotype: A much larger clone differs by one base, so this may be a read error. The genes are TRBV2 and TRBJ1-2; D gene ambiguous. The CDR3 length is 11 residues. The V end lost 7 bases, the J end lost 2 bases, and 5 bases lay between the germline ends. Germline assignment: CDR1 SNHLY and CDR2 FYNNEI. CDR3 loop: CASTLNYGYTF. The CDR3 nucleotides are TGTGCCAGCACACTAAACTATGGCTACACCTTC.

Comments on this clonotype: One end of the junction does not line up with germline, which may come from a read error. V is TRBV5-4 and J is TRBJ2-1; 8 bases match TRBD1. Germline V gene data show CDR1 as SGHNT and CDR2 as YYREEE (reference sequence). The CDR3 spans 15 residues. The CDR3 DNA is TGTGCCAGCAGCTCCGAAGGGGACAGGCTCAATGAGCAGTCCTTC. This gives the protein CASSSEGDRLNEQSF. Filled out from reference TRBV5-4 and TRBJ2-1, the complete variable domain reads ETGVTQSPTHLIKTRGQQVTLRCSSQSGHNTVSWYQQALGQGPQFIFQYYREEENGRGNFPPRFSGLQFPNYSSELNVNALELDDSALYLCASSSEGDRLNEQSFGPGTRLTVL.

This clonotype was detected only once. Its ends do not fully match the called genes, so a read error is possible. Written as DNA, the CDR3 is TGTGCCAGCAGCTTTGCAGGATCGAACGCCGGGGAGCCGTTTTTT. This sequence encodes CASSFAGSNAGEPFF. The chain couples TRBV11-2 to TRBJ2-2; D perhaps matches TRBD2 (5 bases). CDR3 length: 15 residues. Germline CDR1 and CDR2: SGHAT and FQNNGV.

Concerning this clonotype itself: Relative to the germline gene, one junction end is altered; a read error may explain this. This chain links TRBV6-6 with TRBJ1-1; TRBD1 agrees at 7 bases. The CDR3 contains 15 residues. CDR1 and CDR2 from the germline V gene are MNHNY and SVGAGI (reference sequence). The CDR3 DNA reads as TGTGTCAGCAGACCCTATACAGGGGATCTTTCTGAAGCTTTCTTT. This translates into CVSRPYTGDLSEAFF.

A note on this clonotype: As the CDR3 is not closed by the conserved phenylalanine or tryptophan, this likely results from a read error. This chain uses TRBV12-3 or TRBV12-4 with TRBJ2-2, with D possibly matching TRBD2 (5 bases). V was clipped by 1 base and J by 7 bases, with 16 bases between them. This CDR3 has 16 residues. As DNA, the CDR3 is TGTGCCAGCAGTTTAGTGCTAGAGGGAGTTTTCGGGGAGCTGTTTTAT. It codes for CASSLVLEGVFGELFY.

For this clonotype: A read error may account for a junction end that differs from germline. This chain connects TRBV6-2 or TRBV6-3 to TRBJ2-4, with TRBD2 matching over 14 bases. Per the germline V gene, CDR1 is MNHEY and CDR2 is SVGEGT. CDR3 length: 19 amino acids. CDR3 DNA: TGTGCCAGCAGCGTTAGCGTGGGACTAGCGGGAGTGGACAAAAACACTCAGTACTTC. Its translation is CASSVSVGLAGVDKNTQYF.

The table lists this clonotype with a count of one. Its ends do not fully match the called genes, so a read error is possible. This chain connects TRBV5-4 to TRBJ1-1; D gene uncertain. The CDR3 runs 13 residues. Germline V gene data show CDR1 as SGHNT and CDR2 as YYREEE (reference sequence). The CDR3 is CASSLAGIPETFF. DNA for the CDR3: TGTGCCAGCAGCTTGGCGGGAATACCTGAAACTTTCTTT.

The chain employs TRBV4-2 and TRBJ2-1, with unresolved D. V was shortened by 2 bases and J by 0 bases, with 11 bases between the two germline ends. Germline V gene lookup returns CDR1 LGHNA and CDR2 YNFKEQ. The CDR3 loop spans 16 amino acids. CDR3 nucleotide sequence: TGTGCCAGCAGCCAATTTAGTGGGCTCTCCTACAATGAGCAGTTCTTC. Translating gives CASSQFSGLSYNEQFF.

The V gene is TRBV19, the J gene TRBJ1-1; no reliable D call. Trimming shortened V by 4 bases and J by 1 base, and 13 bases separated the two germline ends. The CDR3 length is 15 residues. From germline, CDR1 is LNHDA and CDR2 SQIVND (reference sequence). Here the CDR3 reads CASSKKGRGNTEAFF. The CDR3 region has the DNA TGTGCCAGTAGTAAGAAGGGAAGAGGGAACACTGAAGCTTTCTTT.

A word on this clonotype: An end of the junction differs from the germline gene, which may be a read error. The chain has TRBV12-3 or TRBV12-4 and TRBJ1-5; 7 bases fit TRBD1. The CDR3 runs 15 residues. CDR3 in amino acids: CTSSPRISGGQPQHF. The CDR3 nucleotides are TGTACCAGCAGTCCCCGGATATCAGGGGGTCAGCCCCAGCATTTT.

Comment on this clonotype: One end of the junction fails to match germline, which may point to a read error. This chain links TRBV7-8 with TRBJ2-7; 7 bases match TRBD2. CDR3 size: 13 residues. Germline-derived CDR1 and CDR2 are SGHVS and FQNEAQ. The CDR3 sequence: CASSSTGDYEPYF. The CDR3 DNA is TGTGCCAGTAGCTCCACCGGGGACTACGAGCCGTACTTC.

About this clonotype itself: One end of the junction does not line up with germline, which may come from a read error. The chain has TRBV11-2 and TRBJ2-5, with D maybe TRBD2 (5 bases). CDR1 SGHAT and CDR2 FQNNGV come from the germline V gene. This CDR3 spans 18 amino acids. Here the CDR3 DNA reads TGTGCCAGCATCTTAGCGAGGCTAGCCGTGGGAAAAAAGGAGACCCAGTACTTC. Translating it yields CASILARLAVGKKETQYF.

As for this clonotype: One end of the junction is discordant with germline, which a read error may explain. The gene calls are TRBV15 and TRBJ2-5, with D unclear. This CDR3 region has 12 residues. The germline V gene encodes CDR1 LNHNV and CDR2 YYDKDF (reference sequence). The CDR3 region has the DNA TGTGCTACCAGCAGAGATCCAGAGACCCAGTACTTC. Protein product: CATSRDPETQYF.

The chain joins TRBV12-3 or TRBV12-4 to TRBJ1-2, with 8 positions matching TRBD1. The CDR3 is 15 residues long. The trim removed 5 bases at V and 3 bases at J, leaving 8 bases unmatched. The CDR3 spells CASSPRQGPYYGYTF. The CDR3 region has the DNA TGTGCCAGCAGTCCGCGACAGGGGCCCTACTATGGCTACACCTTC.